This is a list of T cell receptor beta chains from one sample in a study of T cell changes during pregnancy in multiple sclerosis. TCRdb's copy holds only in-frame clones and misses some; the assay was immunoSEQ multiplex PCR. In the table there are 30,000 or so clones, 75% to 90% of which are singletons. The source material was CD4+ T cells from peripheral blood mononuclear cells, sampled in the second trimester of pregnancy. All receptors derive from a female donor with multiple sclerosis, enrolled in a pregnancy study. CDR3s include the opening cysteine and the closing phenylalanine or tryptophan. D genes are given only for firm matches. A clone size is listed for some rows: how often the clone was seen (once, few, many), or a class if it is expanded.

V,J,D,size,DNA,CDR3
TRBV29-1,TRBJ2-7,NA,NA,TGCAGCGCTAGGGGGTACTCCTACGAGCAGTACTTC,CSARGYSYEQYF
TRBV4-3,TRBJ2-3,NA,NA,TGCGCCAGCAGCCAAGACAGTGGCACAGATACGCAGTATTTT,CASSQDSGTDTQYF
TRBV5-1,TRBJ2-7,TRBD1,NA,TGCGCCAGCAGCTTACAGGGGTGGGAGCAGTACTTC,CASSLQGWEQYF
TRBV15,TRBJ2-7,TRBD2,NA,TGTGCCACCAGCGAGCGGGGGGCCTCCTACGAGCAGTACTTC,CATSERGASYEQYF
TRBV2,TRBJ1-4,TRBD1,NA,TGTGCCAGCAGGACAGGGCCTAATGAAAAACTGTTTTTT,CASRTGPNEKLFF
TRBV28,TRBJ2-7,TRBD1,NA,TGTGCCGCCCTGTCCGGGACAGGGGACGAGCAGTACTTC,CAALSGTGDEQYF
TRBV9,TRBJ2-5,NA,NA,TGTGCCAGCAGCGCCGGGACTCAAGAGACCCAGTACTTC,CASSAGTQETQYF
TRBV11-3,TRBJ2-1,NA,NA,TGTGCCAGCAGCCCAGGAGGGAATGAGCAGTTCTTC,CASSPGGNEQFF
TRBV9,TRBJ1-3,NA,NA,TGTGCCAGCAGCGCCTCAGGTTACGGAAACACCATATATTTT,CASSASGYGNTIYF
TRBV29-1,TRBJ2-1,NA,NA,TGCAGCGTTGCGAGGGACACTGGAAATGAGCAGTTCTTC,CSVARDTGNEQFF
TRBV29-1,TRBJ1-1,TRBD1,NA,TGCAGCCCCCACGGACAGGGCAATATCGACACTGAAGCTTTCTTT,CSPHGQGNIDTEAFF
TRBV29-1,TRBJ1-2,TRBD1,NA,TGCAGCGCTGGCGGTGGGGGGACAGGATGGAAAAGATATGGCTACACCTTC,CSAGGGGTGWKRYGYTF
TRBV4-1,TRBJ2-1,TRBD1,few,TGCGCCAGCCACCCGGGACAGGCTACCTACAATGAGCAGTTCTTC,CASHPGQATYNEQFF
TRBV10-3,TRBJ2-7,TRBD1,few,TGTGCCATCAGCCGGGACAGGGGCGACGAGCAGTACTTC,CAISRDRGDEQYF
TRBV10-3,TRBJ1-3,TRBD1,NA,TGTGCCATCAGTGGACAGGGGATTTCTGGAAACACCATATATTTT,CAISGQGISGNTIYF
TRBV5-1,TRBJ2-7,NA,NA,TGCGCCAGCAGTGTCCAGGGCATGGACGACGAGCAGTACTTC,CASSVQGMDDEQYF
TRBV7-2,TRBJ2-3,NA,NA,TGTGCCAGCAGCTTGGGGGCCAGCGAAAGAGATACGCAGTATTTT,CASSLGASERDTQYF
TRBV28,TRBJ2-1,NA,once,TGTGCCAGCAGTGGGGGCCTAGGGTACCCCTACAATGAGCAGTTCTTC,CASSGGLGYPYNEQFF
TRBV30,TRBJ2-1,TRBD2,NA,TGTGCCTGGATAATCCGCAAAGTCACTAGCGGAACCTACAATGAGCAGTTCTTC,CAWIIRKVTSGTYNEQFF
TRBV12-5,TRBJ2-7,TRBD2,NA,TGTGCTAGTGTAAAAAATTGGGGGGGAACCTACGAGCAGTACTTC,CASVKNWGGTYEQYF
TRBV5-3,TRBJ1-5,TRBD1,NA,TGTGCCAGAAGCCCCGGACAGGACAATCAGCCCCAGCATTTT,CARSPGQDNQPQHF
TRBV11-2,TRBJ2-1,TRBD2,NA,TGTGCCAGCAGCTTCGGGGGGACGGACAACAATGAGCAGTTCTTC,CASSFGGTDNNEQFF
TRBV2,TRBJ2-5,NA,NA,TGTGCCAGCACCCTACGGGGGTTACAACAAGAGACCCAGTACTTC,CASTLRGLQQETQYF
TRBV11-2,TRBJ2-7,NA,NA,TGTGCCAGCACCTTATGGTCCCAGGGCGAGCAGTACTTC,CASTLWSQGEQYF
TRBV7-2,TRBJ1-2,TRBD1,NA,TGTGCCAGCAGCTTTCAACAGGGGACCTCTACTTATGGCTACACCTTC,CASSFQQGTSTYGYTF
TRBV11-2,TRBJ2-7,NA,once,TGTGCCAGCAGCTTAGGGGGGCAGTTTAACGAGCAGTACTTC,CASSLGGQFNEQYF
TRBV27,TRBJ1-1,TRBD1,NA,TGTGCCAGCAGTCCCGGGACAGGGGCCGCTGACGGTGAAGCTTTCTTT,CASSPGTGAADGEAFF